This entry features one TCR beta chain sequence. Its antigen is unidentified. This specimen comes from a study of T cell repertoires in cytomegalovirus infection. As for the study in general: Researchers turned to recently identified HLA-C-restricted CMV epitopes as well as well-studied HLA-B-restricted ones. Public TCR beta signature analysis indicated the presence of both CMV infection and matching HLA type.

This CDR3 has 13 residues. Germline-derived CDR1 and CDR2 are LNHDA and SQIVND (reference sequence). Trimming shortened V by 6 bases and J by 1 base, and 9 bases separated the two germline ends. TCRdb analysed the reads with MiXCR anew, one entry per CDR3 protein. This sample carries 640,000 or so distinct CDR3 sequences, 30% to 40% of them seen once, and the ten largest clones take 15% to 20%. Regarding the study as a whole: Accumulated public TCR beta family frequency recognized individuals carrying CMV together with the relevant HLA. The ex vivo response was dominated by HLA-C-restricted CMV-specific TCR beta clonotypes.

The source is a human donor in good health (CMV status not recorded). Some clones in this sample may be carry-over from other donors' samples. The sample in question was cultured PBMCs, obtained from culture after CMV antigen stimulation. The chain couples TRBV19 to TRBJ1-2; D is ambiguous. CDR3 sequence: CASRETGNYGYTF. DNA of the CDR3: TGTGCCAGTAGGGAGACGGGTAACTATGGCTACACCTTC.